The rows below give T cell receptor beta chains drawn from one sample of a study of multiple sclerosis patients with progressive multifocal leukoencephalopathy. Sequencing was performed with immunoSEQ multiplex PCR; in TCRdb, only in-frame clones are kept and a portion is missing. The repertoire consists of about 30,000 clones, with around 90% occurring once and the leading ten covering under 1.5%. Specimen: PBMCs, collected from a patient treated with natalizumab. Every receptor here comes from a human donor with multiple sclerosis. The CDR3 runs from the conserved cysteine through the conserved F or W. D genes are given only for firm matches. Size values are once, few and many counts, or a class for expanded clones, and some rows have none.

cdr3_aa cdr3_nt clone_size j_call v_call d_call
CASSLGGQSDMISLHF TGTGCCAGCAGCTTAGGGGGACAGTCCGATATGATCTCCCTCCACTTT . TRBJ1-6 TRBV7-6 TRBD1
CATRAQYSLSYEQYF TGTGCCACCAGAGCGCAATACAGTTTATCCTACGAGCAGTACTTC . TRBJ2-7 TRBV15 .
CASNTKFRENTEAFF TGTGCCAGCAACACAAAATTCAGGGAGAACACTGAAGCTTTCTTT . TRBJ1-1 TRBV7-2 .
CASSSGGLGSPLHF TGTGCCAGCAGTTCGGGGGGGCTGGGATCACCCCTCCACTTT few TRBJ1-6 TRBV5-4 .
CASSLAPGLGISGQYF TGTGCCAGCAGTCTGGCCCCGGGACTGGGAATCAGCGGGCAGTACTTC . TRBJ2-7 TRBV28 .
CAITRGVPGNTIYF TGTGCCATCACCCGGGGGGTCCCTGGAAACACCATATATTTT . TRBJ1-3 TRBV10-3 .
CASSDTSNTEAFF TGTGCCAGCTCGGACACCTCAAACACTGAAGCCTTCTTT . TRBJ1-1 TRBV18 .
CASSRSGGSYTDTQYF TGTGCCAGCAGTCGCTCGGGCGGGTCTTACACAGATACGCAGTATTTT . TRBJ2-3 TRBV7-2 .
CASSQDLDGSSYEQYF TGTGCCAGCAGCCAAGATCTAGACGGTAGCTCCTACGAGCAGTACTTC . TRBJ2-7 TRBV4-2 .
CAISEPGRQNTEAFF TGTGCCATCAGTGAGCCGGGACGGCAGAACACTGAAGCTTTCTTT . TRBJ1-1 TRBV10-3 .
CASATPGNEQFF TGTGCCAGCGCCACCCCGGGCAATGAGCAGTTCTTC . TRBJ2-1 TRBV28 .
CAWRGTANYGYTF TGTGCCTGGAGGGGAACAGCTAACTATGGCTACACCTTC once TRBJ1-2 TRBV30 .
CASSSEDLTWGYTF TGTGCCAGCAGTTCTGAGGATCTTACCTGGGGCTACACCTTC . TRBJ1-2 TRBV28 .
CASSLPPGGPYF TGCGCCAGCAGCCTCCCTCCAGGGGGCCCTTATTTT once TRBJ1-3 TRBV5-1 TRBD1
CASSIWGGTEAFF TGTGCCAGTAGTATCTGGGGGGGCACTGAAGCTTTCTTT . TRBJ1-1 TRBV19 .
CASSPPHRTGPSPYNEQFF TGTGCCAGCAGCCCTCCCCACCGGACGGGGCCGTCTCCCTACAATGAGCAGTTCTTC once TRBJ2-1 TRBV4-2 .
CASHGSQELRGRNQPQHF TGTGCCAGCCATGGATCCCAGGAATTAAGGGGTAGGAATCAGCCCCAGCATTTT . TRBJ1-5 TRBV19 .
CASSLEVGNYGYTF TGTGCCAGCAGCTTAGAGGTGGGGAACTATGGCTACACCTTC . TRBJ1-2 TRBV7-2 .
CASSLDTAVQYF TGCGCCAGCAGCTTGGACACCGCTGTGCAGTACTTC . TRBJ2-7 TRBV5-1 .
CASSQEQESYEQYF TGTGCCAGCAGCCAAGAACAGGAGTCCTACGAGCAGTACTTC . TRBJ2-7 TRBV4-2 .
CASSVEGQGIETQYF TGTGCCAGCAGCGTAGAGGGACAGGGTATCGAGACCCAGTACTTC . TRBJ2-5 TRBV9 TRBD1
CASSLATSVLTDTQYF TGCGCCAGCAGCTTGGCGACTAGCGTTCTCACAGATACGCAGTATTTT . TRBJ2-3 TRBV5-1 TRBD2
CASSYSGEQYF TGTGCCAGCAGTTACTCAGGCGAGCAGTACTTC . TRBJ2-7 TRBV6-5 .
CASSLAMTGVSGNTIYF TGTGCCAGCAGCTTAGCTATGACAGGCGTCTCTGGAAACACCATATATTTT . TRBJ1-3 TRBV7-2 .
CASSFDREGSPLHF TGTGCCAGCAGTTTCGACAGGGAGGGCTCACCCCTCCACTTT . TRBJ1-6 TRBV27 TRBD1
CASSSPNTEAFF TGTGCCAGCAGTAGCCCGAACACTGAAGCTTTCTTT . TRBJ1-1 TRBV27 .
CSVAAGVGQPQHF TGCAGCGTTGCGGCTGGGGTCGGTCAGCCCCAGCATTTT . TRBJ1-5 TRBV29-1 .
CATIQGSSLFSNEQFF TGTGCCACCATACAAGGTTCTAGTCTTTTTAGCAATGAGCAGTTCTTC . TRBJ2-1 TRBV5-6 .
CAISDGETQYF TGTGCCATCAGTGACGGAGAGACCCAGTACTTC . TRBJ2-5 TRBV10-3 .
CAISPDVTLTGAVTDTQYF TGTGCCATCAGCCCCGATGTGACTCTGACAGGGGCTGTCACAGATACGCAGTATTTT once TRBJ2-3 TRBV10-3 TRBD1
CASSQLPGSTGRYGYTF TGCGCCAGCAGCCAACTACCCGGATCGACAGGGCGCTATGGCTACACCTTC . TRBJ1-2 TRBV4-3 TRBD1
CASSASTWELFGYTF TGTGCCAGCAGTGCCTCAACGTGGGAGCTTTTTGGCTACACCTTC . TRBJ1-2 TRBV6-5 .
CASSPGQGVGGYTF TGCGCCAGCAGCCCCGGACAGGGGGTGGGAGGCTACACCTTC . TRBJ1-2 TRBV5-1 TRBD1
CASSLQGYSNQPQHF TGCGCCAGCAGCCTCCAGGGCTATAGCAATCAGCCCCAGCATTTT . TRBJ1-5 TRBV4-1 .
CASSSLVGGPPHGYTF TGTGCCAGCAGTTCCCTTGTTGGGGGCCCCCCACATGGCTACACCTTC . TRBJ1-2 TRBV28 .
CASSFKLGTEGGYTF TGTGCCAGCAGCTTCAAACTGGGGACAGAAGGGGGCTACACCTTC . TRBJ1-2 TRBV7-2 TRBD1
CACVPGQNSKQFF TGTGCCTGTGTACCGGGACAGAATTCAAAGCAGTTCTTC . TRBJ2-1 TRBV2 TRBD1
CASSQEPGTDTQYF TGTGCCAGCAGCCAAGAGCCAGGGACAGATACGCAGTATTTT . TRBJ2-3 TRBV4-2 .
CAWSMGLGTEAFF TGTGCCTGGAGTATGGGGCTCGGGACTGAAGCTTTCTTT . TRBJ1-1 TRBV30 .
CASSLASGQGKYEQYF TGCGCCAGCAGCTTGGCGTCGGGACAGGGGAAATACGAGCAGTACTTC . TRBJ2-7 TRBV5-1 TRBD1
CASSLWTGRAEKLFF TGTGCCAGTAGTCTCTGGACAGGGCGGGCTGAAAAACTGTTTTTT . TRBJ1-4 TRBV19 TRBD1
CASSVTGYYTGELFF TGTGCCAGCAGTGTGACAGGGTACTACACCGGGGAGCTGTTTTTT once TRBJ2-2 TRBV2 TRBD1
CASTSDRLQPQHF TGTGCCAGCACCTCGGACCGTCTTCAGCCCCAGCATTTT once TRBJ1-5 TRBV6-1 .
CASSAQGFGSYEQYF TGTGCCAGCAGCGCCCAGGGTTTCGGCTCCTACGAGCAGTACTTC . TRBJ2-7 TRBV11-1 .
CASSLQTFNYGYTF TGTGCCAGCAGCTTACAAACTTTTAACTATGGCTACACCTTC . TRBJ1-2 TRBV7-2 .
CASFSIRQSTNYGYTF TGCGCCAGCTTTTCCATACGTCAGTCAACTAACTATGGCTACACCTTC . TRBJ1-2 TRBV10-2 .
CASSELLQRRGLTYEQYF TGCGCCAGCAGTGAGCTATTACAGCGTCGGGGTTTGACGTACGAGCAGTACTTC . TRBJ2-7 TRBV10-2 .
CASSVQGARGLNGKAFF TGTGCCAGTAGTGTACAGGGGGCGAGAGGGTTAAATGGGAAAGCTTTCTTT . TRBJ1-1 TRBV19 TRBD1
CASSFQGRGNAGELFF TGCGCCAGCAGCTTCCAGGGCCGTGGGAACGCCGGGGAGCTGTTTTTT . TRBJ2-2 TRBV5-1 .
CASSLNRRIHYEQYF TGTGCCAGCAGCTTGAATCGCCGTATACACTACGAGCAGTACTTC . TRBJ2-7 TRBV5-6 .
CASSLFGARGNQPQHF TGTGCCAGCAGTTTATTCGGGGCCAGGGGCAATCAGCCCCAGCATTTT . TRBJ1-5 TRBV27 .
CASREDRAGASPLHF TGTGCCAGCAGAGAGGACAGGGCAGGGGCTTCACCCCTCCACTTT . TRBJ1-6 TRBV2 TRBD1
CAWISRGAKDNYGYTF TGTGCCTGGATAAGTAGGGGGGCCAAGGATAACTATGGCTACACCTTC . TRBJ1-2 TRBV30 .
CASSLEAHVAFF TGTGCCAGCAGCTTGGAGGCCCATGTAGCTTTCTTT . TRBJ1-1 TRBV5-4 .
CASSLDGGSTDTQYF TGTGCCAGCAGCTTAGATGGGGGTTCCACAGATACGCAGTATTTT once TRBJ2-3 TRBV7-6 .
CASRDSLGPQHF TGTGCCAGCAGGGACTCCTTGGGGCCCCAGCATTTT once TRBJ1-5 TRBV2 .
CASSQDPVGDGAQYF TGTGCCAGCAGCCAAGATCCCGTAGGCGACGGGGCCCAGTACTTC few TRBJ2-5 TRBV4-2 .